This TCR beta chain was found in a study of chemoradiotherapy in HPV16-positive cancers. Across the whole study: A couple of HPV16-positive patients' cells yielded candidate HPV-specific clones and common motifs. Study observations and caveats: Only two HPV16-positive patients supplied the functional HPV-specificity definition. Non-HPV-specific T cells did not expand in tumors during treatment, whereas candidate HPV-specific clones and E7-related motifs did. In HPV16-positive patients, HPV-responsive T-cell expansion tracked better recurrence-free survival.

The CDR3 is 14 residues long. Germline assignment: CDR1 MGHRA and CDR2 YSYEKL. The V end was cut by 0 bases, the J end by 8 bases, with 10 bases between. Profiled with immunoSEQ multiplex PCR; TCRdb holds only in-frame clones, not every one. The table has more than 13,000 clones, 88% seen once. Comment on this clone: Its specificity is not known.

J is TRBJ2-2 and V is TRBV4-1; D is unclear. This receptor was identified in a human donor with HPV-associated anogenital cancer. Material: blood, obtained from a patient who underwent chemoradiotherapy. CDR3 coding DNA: TGCGCCAGCAGCCAAGAGCCTTCTGGGGGGGAGCTGTTTTTT. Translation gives CASSQEPSGGELFF.